This passage covers 5 T cell receptor beta chains from one sample sequenced in a study of T cell repertoires in cytomegalovirus infection. TCRdb fed the reads into MiXCR, producing one record per CDR3 protein. The data hold approximately 500,000 distinct CDR3 sequences, with 11% observed a single time. The sample was PBMCs. The source is a human donor in good health (CMV status not recorded). Some clones in this sample may be carry-over from other donors' samples.

The sample holds many counts of this clonotype. J is TRBJ2-5 and V is TRBV4-1; 12 nucleotides agree with TRBD2. With V trimmed by 0 bases and J by 5 bases, 7 bases remained unmatched. The germline gives CDR1 MGHRA, CDR2 YSYEKL. The CDR3 consists of 17 residues. The CDR3 loop reads CASSQERGLAGGETQYF. The CDR3 bases are TGCGCCAGCAGCCAAGAAAGAGGGCTAGCGGGGGGGGAGACCCAGTACTTC.

The rearrangement uses TRBV7-9 and TRBJ2-7, with 11 bases matching TRBD2. Germline-derived CDR1 and CDR2 are SEHNR and FQNEAQ (reference sequence). CDR3 length equals 18 residues. V shed 1 base, J shed 0 bases, and the junction held 8 bases outside the gene matches. The CDR3 sequence is CASSLGYPGTSGSYEQYF. The CDR3 bases are TGTGCCAGCAGCTTAGGTTACCCCGGGACTAGCGGCTCCTACGAGCAGTACTTC.

This clonotype was detected only a few times. The V call is TRBV7-9, the J call TRBJ2-3, with D perhaps matching TRBD1 or TRBD2 (5 bases each). This CDR3 contains 15 residues. V lost 7 bases to trimming and J lost 1 base, with 15 bases between them. Germline V lookup: CDR1 SEHNR, CDR2 FQNEAQ (reference sequence). The CDR3: CASTYGGRGTDTQYF. CDR3 bases: TGTGCCAGCACCTATGGGGGTAGAGGCACAGATACGCAGTATTTT.

In its sample, this clonotype was seen a few times. The chain joins TRBV10-3 to TRBJ1-3; possibly TRBD1 for D (6 bases). Germline CDR1 reads ENHRY; CDR2 reads SYGVKD. V was clipped by 7 bases and J by 0 bases, with 10 bases between them. The CDR3 runs 14 residues. This CDR3 is CAIKEGGSGNTIYF. CDR3 nucleotides: TGTGCCATCAAAGAAGGGGGCTCTGGAAACACCATATATTTT.

At least ten counts were recorded for this clonotype. J is TRBJ1-4 and V is TRBV4-1; no definite D call. CDR3 size: 12 residues. Trimming shortened V by 4 bases and J by 7 bases, and 7 bases separated the two germline ends. Germline CDR1 MGHRA, CDR2 YSYEKL. CDR3 amino acids: CASSRDREKLFF. CDR3 bases: TGCGCCAGCAGCCGAGACCGTGAAAAACTGTTTTTT.